These 3 T cell receptor beta chains originate from one sample sequenced in a study of beta chain features in type 1 diabetes. Every isolated RNA sample was fully reverse transcribed, so sequencing captured expressed TCRB transcripts. Repertoires were generated with immunoSEQ multiplex PCR, while TCRdb's copy carries only in-frame clones and drops some. The sample lists around 140,000 clones, around a tenth occurring once. Source material: central memory CD4+ T cells from blood. The receptor source for this set is a woman in her 40s in good health.

This chain uses TRBV27 with TRBJ1-2; possible D gene TRBD1, 6 bases. The CDR3 extends over 14 amino acids. V gave up 7 bases and J gave up 8 bases, with 20 bases separating them. Per germline, CDR1 MNHEY and CDR2 SMNVEV (reference sequence). CDR3 region: CASNTSGTREGYTF. The CDR3 DNA follows: TGTGCCAGCAATACCTCTGGGACAAGGGAAGGCTACACCTTC.

The table lists this clone with many counts. The V gene is TRBV19, the J gene TRBJ2-7; a weak D match, TRBD1 (6 bases). From germline, CDR1 is LNHDA and CDR2 SQIVND (reference sequence). Trimming stripped 3 bases from V and 6 bases from J, with 12 bases between. The CDR3 has 13 amino acids. The CDR3 is CASSIGADSEQYF. CDR3 DNA: TGTGCCAGTAGTATCGGGGCGGACAGCGAGCAGTACTTC.

This clone came up many times. The chain couples TRBV6-5 to TRBJ2-4, with 7 bases lining up with TRBD1. Unmatched junction bases numbered 13, after V lost 6 bases and J lost 14 bases. Germline assignment: CDR1 MNHEY and CDR2 SVGAGI. The CDR3 loop spans 13 amino acids. The CDR3 nucleotides read TGTGCCAGCAGACTCAGGACAGGTCGTTCGGAGTACTTC. It specifies CASRLRTGRSEYF.